This TCR beta chain came from a study of T cell changes during pregnancy in multiple sclerosis. Germline CDR1 MNHNS, CDR2 SASEGT. V lost 7 bases and J lost 6, with 13 bases in between. The CDR3 spans 12 residues. The method was immunoSEQ multiplex PCR; TCRdb's version includes in-frame clones alone and lacks a portion of them. There are approximately 59,000 clones in the sample; approximately 89% occur only once, and about 1.3% lies in the top ten. This chain links TRBV6-1 with TRBJ2-7; weak D call: TRBD1 (6 bases). The TCR originated in a female donor in good health, enrolled as a control in a pregnancy study. The sample consisted of peripheral blood, taken in the third trimester of pregnancy. CDR3 region: CASIHRDTEQYF. In nucleotides, the CDR3 is TGTGCCAGCATTCACCGGGACACCGAGCAGTACTTC.